This T cell receptor (beta chain) was profiled in a study of neurological immune-mediated disorders. Study-level points and caveats: The highest TCR clonal expansion occurred in HTLV-1-associated myelopathy; multiple sclerosis fell below healthy controls. Private repertoires in all groups were suggested by the absence of shared CDR3 amino acid sequences among expanded clones across subjects.

This clonotype was observed at least ten times. Its antigen is unidentified. Germline V CDR1 and CDR2: DFQATT, SNEGSKA (reference sequence). After removal of 3 bases from V and 0 bases from J, the junction contained 7 bases not matched to a gene. This CDR3 is 16 amino acids long. TCRdb reanalysed the 5' RACE reads using MiXCR and keeps one entry per CDR3 protein. The sample shows roughly 25,000 distinct CDR3 sequences, roughly 6.3% of them seen only once. The material sequenced was PBMCs. V and J are TRBV20-1 and TRBJ2-7; 11 nucleotides agree with TRBD2. The sequence was collected from a woman in her thirties or forties in good health. The CDR3 here is CSASGASGRSSYEQYF. As DNA, the CDR3 is TGCAGTGCTAGTGGGGCTAGCGGGAGGTCCTCCTACGAGCAGTACTTC.